The clone carrying this TCR beta chain appeared many times. Its specificity is not known. Trimming took 6 bases from V and 3 from J, leaving 11 bases between them. The CDR3 runs to 12 residues. Germline V gives CDR1 DFQATT, CDR2 SNEGSKA (reference sequence). The sample comes from a study of CD8 T cells in ankylosing spondylitis. Each CDR3 protein gets one entry after TCRdb re-called the 5' RACE reads with MiXCR. Counted here are 200,000 to 250,000 distinct CDR3 sequences, roughly 10% occurring once; the ten biggest clones make up around 3%. Overall study findings and caveats: Reactive arthritis synovial fluid and blood previously showed some of these motif variants.

The chain links TRBV20-1 to TRBJ2-5, with D uncertain. Sequences were obtained from blood, either unsorted or a sorted T cell fraction (not recorded which). The clonotype comes from a male donor with ankylosing spondylitis or in good health (not recorded which). CDR3 DNA: TGCAGTGCCCAGAGGTGGGAAGAGACCCAGTACTTC. It codes for CSAQRWEETQYF.